This entry lists 30 T cell receptor beta chains sequenced from one sample in a study of Ad26.COV2.S vaccination and SARS-CoV-2 variants. Stated treatment: 15 to 20 received Ad26.COV2.S at low or high dose, single or two shots; several received placebo; per-sample allocation not given. The study sampled participants on day 63 after the first vaccine or placebo injection. Assay: immunoSEQ multiplex PCR; the TCRdb copy retains only in-frame clones and omits some. The sample yields about 400,000 clones, 80% to 90% seen once. The sequencing here drew on peripheral blood, taken in a trial of Ad26.COV2.S vaccine versus placebo. The source of these receptors is a person aged 18-65 years who received the Ad26.COV2.S COVID-19 vaccine or a placebo.

The chain has TRBV3-1 (or the pseudogene TRBV3-2) and TRBJ1-1; D unresolved. V was clipped by 1 base and J by 10 bases, with 10 bases between them. The CDR3 sequence is 12 residues long. Germline values: CDR1 LGHDT, CDR2 YNNKEL (reference sequence). The CDR3 protein is CASSQAGKSAFF. Here the CDR3 DNA reads TGTGCCAGCAGCCAAGCGGGGAAATCAGCTTTCTTT.

V gene TRBV5-6 combines with J gene TRBJ2-2; no clear D. The CDR3 totals 16 residues. Germline lookup yields CDR1 SGHDT and CDR2 YYEEEE. Between the trimmed V and J ends, which lost 1 base and 2 bases, there was a span of 12 bases. The CDR3 region is CASSLRSLTNTGELFF. CDR3 in DNA: TGTGCCAGCAGCTTGAGGAGTCTTACCAACACCGGGGAGCTGTTTTTT.

This chain uses TRBV4-1 with TRBJ1-1; D is perhaps TRBD1 (6 bases). Trimming took off 2 bases at V and 9 bases at J, with 13 bases between the two ends. Germline-derived CDR1 and CDR2 are MGHRA and YSYEKL. The CDR3 runs 13 residues. CDR3 DNA sequence: TGCGCCAGCAGCCAACCCGGGACAAGAAAAGCTTTCTTT. This gives the protein CASSQPGTRKAFF.

The chain couples TRBV2 to TRBJ1-6; possibly TRBD1 for D (6 bases). The V and J ends lost 7 bases and 7 bases respectively, with 14 bases between them. CDR3 length: 14 residues. CDR1 is SNHLY and CDR2 is FYNNEI in the germline V gene. CDR3 DNA sequence: TGTGCCAGCAAACTGGCAGGGGAAAATTCACCCCTCCACTTT. As protein: CASKLAGENSPLHF.

This clone has a count of ten or more. The rearrangement uses TRBV5-1 and TRBJ1-6; a weak D match, TRBD1 (6 bases). The CDR3 contains 14 residues. V lost 3 bases and J 5 bases, leaving 9 bases between the germline ends. Per the germline V gene, CDR1 is SGHRS and CDR2 is YFSETQ. DNA of the CDR3: TGCGCCAGCAGCTCGACAGGAGATAATTCACCCCTCCACTTT. Amino acids: CASSSTGDNSPLHF.

This sequence joins TRBV9 and TRBJ1-4; 7 bases agree with TRBD1. The CDR3 loop spans 19 amino acids. The V gene's germline CDR1 is SGDLS and CDR2 YYNGEE. J gave up 0 bases and V 5 bases, and 16 bases lay outside the gene matches. The CDR3 region is CASRQLPQGEGSTNEKLFF. Here the CDR3 DNA reads TGTGCCAGCAGACAACTACCTCAGGGGGAAGGGTCAACTAATGAAAAACTGTTTTTT.

The V gene is TRBV29-1, the J gene TRBJ1-1, with D possibly TRBD1 on 5 matching bases. V was cut by 6 bases and J by 6 bases, with 14 bases left in between. Germline CDR1 reads SQVTM; CDR2 reads ANQGSEA. The CDR3 runs 12 residues. The CDR3 DNA is TGCAGCGTCGCCAAAGGGGCAGCTGAAGCTTTCTTT. Translated: CSVAKGAAEAFF. Looking up the rest from reference TRBV29-1 and TRBJ1-1 gives the full variable domain: SAVISQKPSRDICQRGTSLTIQCQVDSQVTMMFWYRQQPGQSLTLIATANQGSEATYESGFVIDKFPISRPNLTFSTLTVSNMSPEDSSIYLCSVAKGAAEAFFGQGTRLTVV.

The CDR3 DNA reads as TGTGCCAGCAGCGTACTTTTGGGGGGCAAAAACATTCAGTACTTC. Its protein is CASSVLLGGKNIQYF. The chain is built from TRBV2 and TRBJ2-4; tentative D call: TRBD2 (6 bases). Trimming took 6 bases from V and 3 from J, leaving 15 bases between them. Germline loops: CDR1 SNHLY, CDR2 FYNNEI. CDR3 size: 15 residues.

This clone was recorded only once. J is TRBJ2-7 and V is TRBV2; no firm D call. The germline V and J ends were trimmed by 2 bases and 6 bases, with 8 bases remaining between them. The CDR3 sequence is 12 residues long. Germline CDR1 SNHLY, CDR2 FYNNEI. CDR3 in amino acids: CASSESRVEQYF. CDR3 sequence (DNA): TGTGCCAGCAGTGAATCCCGGGTCGAGCAGTACTTC.

The chain links TRBV7-9 to TRBJ1-2; 8 bases align to TRBD1. The CDR3 totals 15 residues. After removal of 3 bases from V and 2 bases from J, the junction contained 5 bases not matched to a gene. The germline gives CDR1 SEHNR, CDR2 FQNEAQ (reference sequence). CDR3 sequence reads: CASSFLTGGNYGYTF. The CDR3 region has the DNA TGTGCCAGCAGCTTTCTCACAGGGGGGAACTATGGCTACACCTTC. Variable domain in full (rest from reference TRBV7-9 and TRBJ1-2): DTGVSQNPRHKITKRGQNVTFRCDPISEHNRLYWYRQTLGQGPEFLTYFQNEAQLEKSRLLSDRFSAERPKGSFSTLEIQRTEQGDSAMYLCASSFLTGGNYGYTFGSGTRLTVV.

V is TRBV27 and J is TRBJ1-4; D may be TRBD1 (5 bases). The germline CDR1 and CDR2 sequences are MNHEY and SMNVEV (reference sequence). The CDR3 loop spans 14 amino acids. The germline V and J ends were trimmed by 6 bases and 4 bases, with 12 bases remaining between them. The chain's CDR3 is CASSTGPFNEKLFF. The CDR3 DNA reads TGTGCCAGCAGCACAGGACCGTTTAATGAAAAACTGTTTTTT.

V and J are TRBV24-1 and TRBJ2-1; the match to TRBD2 covers 9 bases. This CDR3 is 16 amino acids long. V was clipped by 1 base and J by 1 base; unmatched bases: 1. Germline CDR1 is KGHDR and CDR2 is SFDVKD. The CDR3 spells CATSDLAGGSYNEQFF. CDR3 coding DNA: TGTGCCACCAGTGATTTAGCGGGGGGATCCTACAATGAGCAGTTCTTC.

The rearrangement uses TRBV7-9 and TRBJ2-2; TRBD1 matches 8 bases. V lost 8 bases to trimming and J lost 5 bases; unmatched junction nucleotides: 10. The CDR3 extends over 15 amino acids. The V gene's germline CDR1 is SEHNR and CDR2 FQNEAQ (reference sequence). CDR3 region: CASGPRQGRTGELFF. DNA of the CDR3: TGTGCCAGCGGCCCCCGACAGGGGCGGACCGGGGAGCTGTTTTTT.

This clone showed up just a few times. The same CDR3 is also encoded by other DNA sequences in this sample. The chain is built from TRBV5-6 and TRBJ1-1, with D unclear. CDR3 length equals 13 residues. Per germline, CDR1 SGHDT and CDR2 YYEEEE. V shed 0 bases and J shed 1 base, with 4 bases lying between them. CDR3 sequence (DNA): TGTGCCAGCAGCTTGGAAGGGAACACTGAAGCTTTCTTT. Protein: CASSLEGNTEAFF.

The V and J genes are TRBV19 and TRBJ1-2; D is perhaps TRBD1 (5 bases). V was pared by 4 bases and J by 6 bases, with 15 bases between. Germline CDR1 LNHDA, CDR2 SQIVND (reference sequence). The CDR3 length is 14 residues. The CDR3 bases are TGTGCCAGTAGTACCCTAGACAGAGCGGATGGCTACACCTTC. Translating gives CASSTLDRADGYTF. Complete variable domain (other parts from reference TRBV19 and TRBJ1-2): DGGITQSPKYLFRKEGQNVTLSCEQNLNHDAMYWYRQDPGQGLRLIYYSQIVNDFQKGDIAEGYSVSREKKESFPLTVTSAQKNPTAFYLCASSTLDRADGYTFGSGTRLTVV.

In its sample, this clone was seen once. The chain uses TRBV7-6 and TRBJ2-7; tentatively, D is TRBD1 (6 bases). The CDR3 contains 15 residues. CDR1 and CDR2 (germline): SGHVS, FNYEAQ. V dropped 3 bases and J dropped 1 base, with 13 bases sitting between them. CDR3 loop: CASSFGDTQSYEQYF. The CDR3 region has the DNA TGTGCCAGCAGCTTTGGGGACACTCAGTCCTACGAGCAGTACTTC.

This chain joins TRBV7-8 and TRBJ2-7; D perhaps matches TRBD1 (5 bases). The CDR3 runs 14 residues. V was shortened by 7 bases and J by 0 bases, with 13 bases between the two germline ends. The germline V gene encodes CDR1 SGHVS and CDR2 FQNEAQ. CDR3 sequence: CASKGLISSYEQYF. The CDR3, as DNA: TGTGCCAGCAAGGGGTTGATATCCTCCTACGAGCAGTACTTC.

The rearrangement links TRBV2 to TRBJ2-5, with TRBD1 matching 7 bases. The CDR3 sequence is 15 residues long. The V gene end was trimmed by 6 bases and the J gene end by 6 bases; junction bases not matched to a gene: 13. CDR1 SNHLY and CDR2 FYNNEI come from the germline V gene. CDR3 sequence (DNA): TGTGCCAGCAGAGCACAGGGGTTAGGGTTGAAGACCCAGTACTTC. Translation: CASRAQGLGLKTQYF.

The chain joins TRBV6-6 to TRBJ1-2; TRBD1 matches 7 bases. J gave up 7 bases and V 6 bases, and 5 bases lay outside the gene matches. This CDR3 has 12 amino acids. Germline loops: CDR1 MNHNY, CDR2 SVGAGI (reference sequence). As DNA, the CDR3 is TGTGCCAGCAGCGACAGGGAGAGTGGCTACACCTTC. Translating it yields CASSDRESGYTF.

This chain connects TRBV6-1 to TRBJ2-3; no reliable D call. CDR3 length: 13 amino acids. Trimming took off 2 bases at V and 9 bases at J, with 12 bases between the two ends. Germline-derived CDR1 and CDR2 are MNHNS and SASEGT. This CDR3 is CASSESQELTQYF. The DNA of the CDR3 is TGTGCCAGCAGTGAATCCCAGGAACTCACGCAGTATTTT.

The chain links TRBV6-5 to TRBJ1-2; no reliable D call. The V gene's germline CDR1 is MNHEY and CDR2 SVGAGI. V shed 6 bases and J shed 3 bases, with 11 bases lying between them. This CDR3 comprises 13 residues. CDR3 sequence: CASSQDWDYGYTF. The CDR3 coding sequence is TGTGCCAGCAGCCAGGACTGGGACTATGGCTACACCTTC.

This clone came up once. The chain couples TRBV10-2 to TRBJ1-2; maybe TRBD1 (5 bases). The CDR3 runs 12 residues. Trimming removed 6 bases from V and 8 bases from J, with 13 bases in between. Germline-derived CDR1 and CDR2 are WSHSY and SAAADI. The CDR3 DNA is TGCGCCAGCAGGGGGGACTTCGCGGGCTACACCTTC. Translated, it gives CASRGDFAGYTF.

The chain joins TRBV3-1 (or the pseudogene TRBV3-2) to TRBJ1-3; no definite D call. There are 15 residues in the CDR3. V was shortened by 0 bases and J by 9 bases, with 15 bases between the two germline ends. CDR1 and CDR2 from the germline V gene are LGHDT and YNNKEL (reference sequence). In DNA, the CDR3 is TGTGCCAGCAGCCAAGATGTGGGTCGCAAGGGCACCATATATTTT. Its protein is CASSQDVGRKGTIYF.

This clone has ten or more counts. Other DNA sequences in this specimen translate into the identical CDR3. The chain combines TRBV18 with TRBJ2-2; 7 nucleotides match TRBD1. V lost 4 bases to trimming and J lost 5 bases; unmatched junction nucleotides: 7. This CDR3 region has 15 residues. Germline values: CDR1 KGHSH, CDR2 LQKENI. This CDR3 reads CASSLQGSGTGELFF. For the CDR3, the DNA is TGTGCCAGCTCACTACAGGGGAGCGGAACCGGGGAGCTGTTTTTT.

The gene calls are TRBV6-5 and TRBJ1-2; tentative D call: TRBD1 (5 bases). V gave up 6 bases and J gave up 8 bases, with 22 bases separating them. This CDR3 region has 15 residues. Germline CDR1 and CDR2: MNHEY and SVGAGI. The CDR3 loop is CASRKQGMGDWGYTF. The CDR3 DNA sequence: TGTGCCAGCAGGAAGCAGGGAATGGGTGACTGGGGCTACACCTTC.

This clone was recorded only once. The gene calls are TRBV7-9 and TRBJ2-3; 10 nucleotides align to TRBD2. Per the germline V gene, CDR1 is SEHNR and CDR2 is FQNEAQ (reference sequence). V shed 5 bases and J 4 bases; nucleotides not matched to a gene: 3. The CDR3 contains 14 residues. The CDR3 loop reads CASSRTSGADTQYF. The CDR3 DNA follows: TGTGCCAGCAGCCGTACTAGCGGGGCAGATACGCAGTATTTT.

This sequence joins TRBV5-4 and TRBJ2-7, with 7 nucleotides matching TRBD1. The CDR3 spans 14 residues. V trimming: 4 bases; J trimming: 2 bases; junction bases outside the gene matches: 6. Germline V gene sequence: CDR1 SGHNT, CDR2 YYREEE (reference sequence). The DNA for the CDR3 is TGTGCCAGCAGCCGAGACAGGGCGACCTACGAGCAGTACTTC. Its protein product is CASSRDRATYEQYF.

The rearrangement joins TRBV7-9 to TRBJ2-1; possibly TRBD1 for D (5 bases). From germline, CDR1 is SEHNR and CDR2 FQNEAQ (reference sequence). CDR3 length equals 15 residues. The germline V and J ends were trimmed by 5 bases and 9 bases, with 20 bases remaining between them. The CDR3 loop reads CASSPRLGAYREQFF. The CDR3 DNA sequence: TGTGCCAGCAGCCCCCGTCTAGGGGCATATCGTGAGCAGTTCTTC.

Turning to this clone: A junction end diverges from the germline sequence, so it may reflect a read error. J is TRBJ1-1 and V is TRBV11-3, with 7 bases identical to TRBD1. In germline, CDR1 is SGHNT, CDR2 YENEEA. This CDR3 has 14 residues. The CDR3, as DNA: TGTGCCAGCAGCGTTGGGAATGAGGGGGCTGAGGCTTTCTTT. Translated: CASSVGNEGAEAFF.

This clone was seen only once. This rearrangement joins TRBV5-1 to TRBJ1-5, with 9 nucleotides matching TRBD1. The CDR3 is made up of 14 amino acids. V dropped 0 bases and J dropped 6; count of bases not matched to a gene: 1. Germline V CDR1 and CDR2: SGHRS, YFSETQ. The CDR3 DNA is TGCGCCAGCAGCTTGGGGACAGGGGTTCAGCCCCAGCATTTT. Its translation: CASSLGTGVQPQHF.